This note documents a single TCR beta chain sequence. Its specificity is unknown. This CDR3 has 16 residues. CDR1 and CDR2 (germline): SGHAT, FQDESV (reference sequence). J lost 2 bases, V lost 6 bases, and 5 bases had no gene match. These data belong to a study of OX40 agonist ivuxolimab in advanced cancers. General study results and limits: On average, CD8+ T cells had more expanded clones than CD4+.

Generated by immunoSEQ multiplex PCR, the TCRdb table keeps only in-frame clones and is missing some. The repertoire consists of over 50,000 clones, with more than 70% occurring once and the leading ten covering around 0.52%. The starting material was CD4+ or CD8+ T cells sorted from blood, obtained in a trial of the OX40 agonist ivuxolimab. The origin of this receptor is an adult with an advanced solid tumor such as melanoma, head and neck, liver or kidney cancer. The rearrangement links TRBV11-1 to TRBJ2-3; TRBD2 aligns across 13 bases. This chain's CDR3 is CASRRLAGGYTDTQYF. In DNA form, the CDR3 reads TGTGCCAGCAGACGACTAGCGGGAGGATACACAGATACGCAGTATTTT.